This T cell receptor beta chain was recorded in a study of graft-versus-host responses after intestinal transplantation (TCRdb year 2021). About the full investigation: Multivisceral, liver-intestinal, or isolated intestinal transplants were received by the recipients. All recipients received anti-thymocyte globulin induction followed by maintenance tacrolimus and steroids for 3 to 4 years. After intestinal transplantation, graft-versus-host and host-versus-graft alloreactive T cell clones in the graft, circulation and bone marrow were tracked using bulk TCR-beta CDR3 sequencing. Alloreactive clones were identified by sequencing pre-transplant mixed lymphocyte reaction products and comparing them with unstimulated pre-transplant donor and recipient T cells. A cohort of about 25 intestinal transplant recipients, including one retransplant, was enrolled, and a few patients lacking pretransplant specimens were excluded. A peak of at least 4% donor T cells among recipient peripheral blood mononuclear cells was the definition used for donor T cell macrochimerism. Rather than being sequenced by the commercial service, samples from three later patients were sequenced in-house on an Illumina MiSeq and processed with MiXCR. Overall study results and their limits: GvH clones were detected in recipient bone marrow, and some appeared earlier in ileal mucosa or blood, consistent with an intestinal mucosal origin. High GvH to HvG T cell clonal ratios were observed in the allografts of patients with donor T cell macrochimerism. Peak levels of circulating GvH clones were associated with declines in HvG clones early after transplant. The conclusions were limited by the relatively low number and heterogeneity of the intestinal transplant patients.

Blood samples were collected up to 4 times in the first month after transplant and then at least monthly when available. Library prep was done by the immunoSEQ multiplex PCR assay. For most patients, high-throughput TCR-beta CDR3 sequencing of genomic DNA was performed by Adaptive Biotechnologies. In the authors' own workflow: TCR sequencing data were retrieved from Adaptive's ImmunoSEQ software for 15 to 20 patients, whereas a few other patients were processed with MiXCR and VDJtools. CDR3 nucleotide sequences shared between donor and recipient were removed because their origin could not be assigned. At least 2-fold expansion over unstimulated cells and a minimum CFSE-low frequency of 0.002% (template counts) or 0.001% (read counts) were required for clones to be classified as alloreactive. Clones detected in sequenced pre-transplant spleen, lymph node, or MLR CFSE-low populations of the donor or recipient were defined as mappable. The cumulative frequency of alloreactive clones was calculated as a percentage of all sequences, weighted by copy number. The immuneACCESS repertoire file appears here via TCRdb, limited to in-frame rearrangements. These files lack a portion of the clones; in checked studies, under half of the deficit traces to unresolved V genes, and the cause of the others is not known. The V and J calls and the clone size are those of that table, but D and trimming were determined from the DNA. The sample table contains under 30,000 clones; only one count was recorded for 90% to 95% of them. 0.75% to 0.95% of the sample is taken by the ten largest.

The CDR3 measures 13 amino acids from cysteine to phenylalanine. CDR3 DNA is the only sequence kept; it has 39 bases, read in frame from the first base. As for this clone: No antigen is known for it. No base quality information exists; no much larger clone differs at one position.

Here the chain combines TRBV21-1 and TRBJ2-1; TRBD2, as called in the table, went unchecked against the DNA. TRBV21-1 is tagged as a pseudogene. Material: PBMCs, obtained 30 days after intestinal transplant. The TCR originated in a human patient who received an intestinal transplant, so some T cells may come from the graft donor. The DNA sequence is TGTGCCAAAGCCCCTAGCTCCTACAATGAGCAGTTCTTC. This encodes CAKAPSSYNEQFF.